This TCR beta chain came from a study of blood T cell repertoires in COVID-19. Assay used: immunoSEQ multiplex PCR; TCRdb lists only in-frame clones, some missing. The sample has about 200,000 clones, about 77% seen once. CDR3 length: 13 residues. The V end lost 1 base, the J end lost 8 bases, and 10 bases lay between the germline ends. The V gene's germline CDR1 is SEHNR and CDR2 FQNEAQ (reference sequence). This clonotype originated in a woman over 75 with active or convalescent COVID-19. The chain has TRBV7-9 and TRBJ2-3; possibly TRBD2 for D (6 bases). Sequencing input: peripheral blood. Here the CDR3 reads CASSLESGSTQYF. CDR3 DNA sequence: TGTGCCAGCAGCTTAGAGTCCGGGAGTACGCAGTATTTT.